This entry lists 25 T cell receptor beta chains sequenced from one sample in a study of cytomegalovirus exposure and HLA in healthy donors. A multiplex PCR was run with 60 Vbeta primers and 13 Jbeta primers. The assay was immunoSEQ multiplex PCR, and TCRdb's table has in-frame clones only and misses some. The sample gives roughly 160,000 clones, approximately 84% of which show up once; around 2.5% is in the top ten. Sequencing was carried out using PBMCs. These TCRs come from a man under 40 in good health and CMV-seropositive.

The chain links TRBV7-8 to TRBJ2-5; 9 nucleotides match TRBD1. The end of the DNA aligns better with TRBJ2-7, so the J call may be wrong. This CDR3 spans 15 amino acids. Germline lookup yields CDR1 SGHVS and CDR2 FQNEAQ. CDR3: CASSFVGTGFYEQYF. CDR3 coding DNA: TGTGCCAGCAGCTTCGTTGGGACAGGGTTTTACGAGCAGTACTTC.

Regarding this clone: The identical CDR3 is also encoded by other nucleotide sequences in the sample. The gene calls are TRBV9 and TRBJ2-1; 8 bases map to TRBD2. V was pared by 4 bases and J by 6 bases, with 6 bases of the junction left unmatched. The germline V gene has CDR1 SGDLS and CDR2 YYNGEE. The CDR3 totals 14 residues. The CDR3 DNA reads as TGTGCCAGCAGCCCCACGGGAGGGAGCAATGAGCAGTTCTTC. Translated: CASSPTGGSNEQFF. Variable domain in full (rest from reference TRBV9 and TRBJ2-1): DSGVTQTPKHLITATGQRVTLRCSPRSGDLSVYWYQQSLDQGLQFLIQYYNGEERAKGNILERFSAQQFPDLHSELNLSSLELGDSALYFCASSPTGGSNEQFFGPGTRLTVL.

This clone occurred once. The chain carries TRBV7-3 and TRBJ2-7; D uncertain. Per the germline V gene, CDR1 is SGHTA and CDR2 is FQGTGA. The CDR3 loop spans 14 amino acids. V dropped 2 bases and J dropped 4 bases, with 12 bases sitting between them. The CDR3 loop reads CASSLGLREYEQYF. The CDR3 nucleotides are TGTGCCAGCAGCTTAGGTCTAAGAGAATACGAGCAGTACTTC.

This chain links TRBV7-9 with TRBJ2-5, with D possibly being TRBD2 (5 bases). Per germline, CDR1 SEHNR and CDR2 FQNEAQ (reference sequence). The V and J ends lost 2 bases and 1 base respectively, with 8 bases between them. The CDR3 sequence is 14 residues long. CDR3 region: CASSLWEFQETQYF. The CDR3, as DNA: TGTGCCAGCAGCTTATGGGAGTTCCAAGAGACCCAGTACTTC.

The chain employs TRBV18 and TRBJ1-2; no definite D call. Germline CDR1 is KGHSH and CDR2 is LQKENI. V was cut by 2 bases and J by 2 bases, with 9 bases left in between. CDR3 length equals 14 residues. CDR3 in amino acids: CASSPSGTNYGYTF. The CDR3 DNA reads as TGTGCCAGCTCACCATCGGGAACGAACTATGGCTACACCTTC.

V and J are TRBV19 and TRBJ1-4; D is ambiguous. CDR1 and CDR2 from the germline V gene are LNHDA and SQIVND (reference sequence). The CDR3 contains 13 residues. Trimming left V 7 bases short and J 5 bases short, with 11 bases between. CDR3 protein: CASTRLANEKLFF. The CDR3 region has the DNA TGTGCCAGTACCCGTTTGGCCAATGAAAAACTGTTTTTT.

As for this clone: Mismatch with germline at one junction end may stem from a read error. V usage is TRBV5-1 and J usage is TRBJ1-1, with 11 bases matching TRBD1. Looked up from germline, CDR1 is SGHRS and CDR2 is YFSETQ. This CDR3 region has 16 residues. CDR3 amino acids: CASSSGTGGVGTEAFF. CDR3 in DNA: TGTGCCAGCAGCTCCGGGACAGGGGGTGTCGGCACTGAAGCTTTCTTT.

CDR3: CASSITRDWSNQPQHF. CDR3 nucleotide sequence: TGTGCCAGTAGTATTACTAGGGATTGGAGCAATCAGCCCCAGCATTTT. The chain combines TRBV19 with TRBJ1-5; no clear D gene. Per the germline V gene, CDR1 is LNHDA and CDR2 is SQIVND (reference sequence). The CDR3 contains 16 residues. The V end lost 3 bases, the J end lost 1 base, and 13 bases lay between the germline ends.

For the CDR3, the DNA is TGTGCCAGCAGCCCCGGGACAGGGGTCGCTTTCTTT. Translating gives CASSPGTGVAFF. V and J are TRBV11-2 and TRBJ1-1; 10 nucleotides align to TRBD1. With 5 bases clipped from V and 11 bases from J, the junction kept 5 bases outside the gene matches. CDR3 length: 12 residues. Germline V gene data show CDR1 as SGHAT and CDR2 as FQNNGV.

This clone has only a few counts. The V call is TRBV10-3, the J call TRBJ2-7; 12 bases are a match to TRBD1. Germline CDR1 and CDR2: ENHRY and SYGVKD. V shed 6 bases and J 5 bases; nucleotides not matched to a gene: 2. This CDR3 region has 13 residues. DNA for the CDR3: TGTGCCATCAGAGGGACAGGGGGCGACGAGCAGTACTTC. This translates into CAIRGTGGDEQYF.

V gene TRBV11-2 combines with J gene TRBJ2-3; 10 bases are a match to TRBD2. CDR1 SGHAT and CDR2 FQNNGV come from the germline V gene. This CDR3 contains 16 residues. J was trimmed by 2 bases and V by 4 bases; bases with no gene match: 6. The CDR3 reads CASSSGLAVSTDTQYF. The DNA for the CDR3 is TGTGCCAGCAGCTCCGGACTAGCGGTTTCCACAGATACGCAGTATTTT.

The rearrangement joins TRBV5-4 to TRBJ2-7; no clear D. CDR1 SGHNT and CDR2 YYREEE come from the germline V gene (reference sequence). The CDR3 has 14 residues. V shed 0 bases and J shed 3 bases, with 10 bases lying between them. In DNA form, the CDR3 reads TGTGCCAGCAGCTTGGGTCGGAGCCGCTACGAGCAGTACGTC. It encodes CASSLGRSRYEQYV.

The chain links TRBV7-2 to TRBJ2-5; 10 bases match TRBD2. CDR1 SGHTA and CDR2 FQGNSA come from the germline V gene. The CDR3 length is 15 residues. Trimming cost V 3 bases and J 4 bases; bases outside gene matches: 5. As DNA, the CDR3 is TGTGCCAGCAGCTTGCTAGCGGGAGTGGGAGAGACCCAGTACTTC. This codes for CASSLLAGVGETQYF.

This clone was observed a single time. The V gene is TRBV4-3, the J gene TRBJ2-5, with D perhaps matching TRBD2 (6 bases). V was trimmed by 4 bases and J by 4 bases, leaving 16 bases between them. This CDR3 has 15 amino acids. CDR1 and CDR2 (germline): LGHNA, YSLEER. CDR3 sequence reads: CASSPNGGAGETQYF. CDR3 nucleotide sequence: TGCGCCAGCAGCCCTAATGGGGGAGCGGGAGAGACCCAGTACTTC.

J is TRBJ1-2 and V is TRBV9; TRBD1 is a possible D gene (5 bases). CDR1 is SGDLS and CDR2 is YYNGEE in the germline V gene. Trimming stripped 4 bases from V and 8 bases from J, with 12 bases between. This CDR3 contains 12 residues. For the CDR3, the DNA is TGTGCCAGCAGCCTCAGGGTTGGAGGCTACACCTTC. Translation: CASSLRVGGYTF.

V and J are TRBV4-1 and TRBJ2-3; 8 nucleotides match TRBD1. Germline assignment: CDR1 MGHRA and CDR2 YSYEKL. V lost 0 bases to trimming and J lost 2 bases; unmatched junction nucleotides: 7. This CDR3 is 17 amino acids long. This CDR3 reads CASSQDFRGPPTDTQYF. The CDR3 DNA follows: TGCGCCAGCAGCCAAGACTTCAGGGGGCCCCCCACAGATACGCAGTATTTT.

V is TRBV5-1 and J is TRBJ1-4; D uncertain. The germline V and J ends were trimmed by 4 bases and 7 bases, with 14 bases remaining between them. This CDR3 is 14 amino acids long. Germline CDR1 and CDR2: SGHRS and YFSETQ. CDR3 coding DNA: TGCGCCAGCAGCCTGTCGGGTGTTAGTGAAAAACTGTTTTTT. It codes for CASSLSGVSEKLFF. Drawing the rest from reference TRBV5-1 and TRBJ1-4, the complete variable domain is KAGVTQTPRYLIKTRGQQVTLSCSPISGHRSVSWYQQTPGQGLQFLFEYFSETQRNKGNFPGRFSGRQFSNSRSEMNVSTLELGDSALYLCASSLSGVSEKLFFGSGTQLSVL.

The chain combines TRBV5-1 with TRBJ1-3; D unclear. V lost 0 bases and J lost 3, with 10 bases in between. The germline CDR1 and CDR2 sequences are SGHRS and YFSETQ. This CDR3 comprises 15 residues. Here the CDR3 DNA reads TGCGCCAGCAGCTTGGATCGGGGTTTTGGAAACACCATATATTTT. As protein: CASSLDRGFGNTIYF.

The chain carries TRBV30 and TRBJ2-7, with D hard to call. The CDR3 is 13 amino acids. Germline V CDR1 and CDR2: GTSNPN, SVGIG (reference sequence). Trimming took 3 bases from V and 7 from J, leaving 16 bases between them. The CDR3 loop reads CAWRRRVPWEQYV. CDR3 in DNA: TGTGCCTGGAGGAGGCGTGTCCCATGGGAGCAGTACGTC.

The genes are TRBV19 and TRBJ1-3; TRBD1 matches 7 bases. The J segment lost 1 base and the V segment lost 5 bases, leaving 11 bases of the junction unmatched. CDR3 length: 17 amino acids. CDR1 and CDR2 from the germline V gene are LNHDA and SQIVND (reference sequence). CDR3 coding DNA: TGTGCCAGTAGTTTAATACCGGGACAGATTTCTGGAAACACCATATATTTT. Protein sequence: CASSLIPGQISGNTIYF. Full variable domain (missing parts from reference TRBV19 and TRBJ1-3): DGGITQSPKYLFRKEGQNVTLSCEQNLNHDAMYWYRQDPGQGLRLIYYSQIVNDFQKGDIAEGYSVSREKKESFPLTVTSAQKNPTAFYLCASSLIPGQISGNTIYFGEGSWLTVV.

The CDR3 spells CASSQTYSDTQYF. CDR3 DNA: TGTGCCAGCAGCCAAACCTATTCAGATACGCAGTATTTT. The chain links TRBV7-8 to TRBJ2-3; D is undetermined. With 5 bases removed from V and 4 bases from J, the gap between germline ends came to 10 bases. Germline CDR1 and CDR2: SGHVS and FQNEAQ. The CDR3 consists of 13 residues.

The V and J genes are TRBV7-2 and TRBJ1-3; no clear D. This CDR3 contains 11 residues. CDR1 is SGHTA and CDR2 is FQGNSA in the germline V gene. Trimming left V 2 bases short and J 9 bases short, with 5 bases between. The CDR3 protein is CASSLTSTIYF. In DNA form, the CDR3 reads TGTGCCAGCAGCTTAACGAGCACCATATATTTT.

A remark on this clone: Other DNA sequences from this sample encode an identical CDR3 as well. The CDR3 DNA reads TGTGCCAGCAGCCTGGACAGGGCGAACACTGAAGCTTTCTTT. Amino acid sequence: CASSLDRANTEAFF. This chain joins TRBV5-5 and TRBJ1-1, with TRBD1 matching over 8 bases. Germline lookup yields CDR1 SGHKS and CDR2 YYEKEE (reference sequence). V shed 4 bases and J 1 base; nucleotides not matched to a gene: 3. This CDR3 is 14 amino acids long.

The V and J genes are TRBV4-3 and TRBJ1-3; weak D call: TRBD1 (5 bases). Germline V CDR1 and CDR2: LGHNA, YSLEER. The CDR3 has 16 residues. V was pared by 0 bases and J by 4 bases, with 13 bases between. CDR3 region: CASSQDARGVGNTIYF. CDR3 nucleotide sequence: TGCGCCAGCAGCCAAGATGCCCGGGGGGTCGGAAACACCATATATTTT.

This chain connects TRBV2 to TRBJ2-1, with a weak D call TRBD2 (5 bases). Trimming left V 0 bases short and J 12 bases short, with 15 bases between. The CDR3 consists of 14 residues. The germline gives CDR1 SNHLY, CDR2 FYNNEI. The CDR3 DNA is TGTGCCAGCAGTGAAGCGAGGGCAGATGAGGGGCAGTTCTTC. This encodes CASSEARADEGQFF.